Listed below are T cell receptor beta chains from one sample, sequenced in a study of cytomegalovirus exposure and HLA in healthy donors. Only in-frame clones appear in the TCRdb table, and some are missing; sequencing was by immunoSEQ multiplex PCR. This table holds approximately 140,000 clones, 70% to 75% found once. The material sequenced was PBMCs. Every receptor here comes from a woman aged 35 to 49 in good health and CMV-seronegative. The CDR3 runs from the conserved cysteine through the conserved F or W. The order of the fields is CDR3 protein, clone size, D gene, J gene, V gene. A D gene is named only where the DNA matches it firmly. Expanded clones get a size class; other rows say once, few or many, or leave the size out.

cdr3_aa: CASRAAGALTPPNEQYF
clone_size: .
d_call: TRBD2
j_call: TRBJ2-7
v_call: TRBV11-2

cdr3_aa: CASSRGSQGSEQFF
clone_size: .
d_call: .
j_call: TRBJ2-1
v_call: TRBV21-1

cdr3_aa: CASSRQGNTEAFF
clone_size: .
d_call: TRBD1
j_call: TRBJ1-1
v_call: TRBV4-1

cdr3_aa: CSVENEGTSGGAGLSF
clone_size: .
d_call: TRBD2
j_call: TRBJ2-4
v_call: TRBV29-1

cdr3_aa: CAARDRNNQPQHF
clone_size: .
d_call: TRBD1
j_call: TRBJ1-5
v_call: TRBV6-6

cdr3_aa: CASSYLADLNEKLFF
clone_size: .
d_call: .
j_call: TRBJ1-4
v_call: TRBV6-5

cdr3_aa: CASSPPGRTYNEQFF
clone_size: .
d_call: .
j_call: TRBJ2-1
v_call: TRBV18

cdr3_aa: CASSLFTSGNEQFF
clone_size: .
d_call: TRBD2
j_call: TRBJ2-1
v_call: TRBV7-3

cdr3_aa: CASSYSAGSGYTF
clone_size: .
d_call: .
j_call: TRBJ1-2
v_call: TRBV6-5

cdr3_aa: CASSLNRPGGGAKNIQYF
clone_size: .
d_call: TRBD2
j_call: TRBJ2-4
v_call: TRBV27

cdr3_aa: CASSEAGVAYGYTF
clone_size: .
d_call: .
j_call: TRBJ1-2
v_call: TRBV2

cdr3_aa: CASSRRAGEETQYF
clone_size: .
d_call: TRBD2
j_call: TRBJ2-5
v_call: TRBV7-2

cdr3_aa: CASSWLAGESTDTQYF
clone_size: once
d_call: TRBD2
j_call: TRBJ2-3
v_call: TRBV5-6

cdr3_aa: CASSPPVAGGSTDTQYF
clone_size: .
d_call: TRBD2
j_call: TRBJ2-3
v_call: TRBV27

cdr3_aa: CASSQGPPGHTNTEAFF
clone_size: once
d_call: .
j_call: TRBJ1-1
v_call: TRBV4-2

cdr3_aa: CASIPLGLPGRETQYF
clone_size: .
d_call: .
j_call: TRBJ2-5
v_call: TRBV28

cdr3_aa: CASSMDRVLTEAFF
clone_size: .
d_call: TRBD1
j_call: TRBJ1-1
v_call: TRBV19

cdr3_aa: CASILTGASTDTQYF
clone_size: .
d_call: TRBD1
j_call: TRBJ2-3
v_call: TRBV5-5

cdr3_aa: CASSIGPGTDYGYTF
clone_size: .
d_call: TRBD1
j_call: TRBJ1-2
v_call: TRBV19

cdr3_aa: CASGSIQRGGLNTGELFF
clone_size: .
d_call: TRBD2
j_call: TRBJ2-2
v_call: TRBV12-5

cdr3_aa: CAISDGTTLSNQPQHF
clone_size: .
d_call: .
j_call: TRBJ1-5
v_call: TRBV10-3

cdr3_aa: CASSHGGSSYTF
clone_size: .
d_call: .
j_call: TRBJ1-2
v_call: TRBV6-5

cdr3_aa: CASTTRTVRHGYTF
clone_size: .
d_call: .
j_call: TRBJ1-2
v_call: TRBV28

cdr3_aa: CASSPGEGDEQYF
clone_size: .
d_call: TRBD2
j_call: .
v_call: TRBV7-6

cdr3_aa: CASRGTVSNQPQHF
clone_size: .
d_call: .
j_call: TRBJ1-5
v_call: TRBV28

cdr3_aa: CASSLAQGSEQFF
clone_size: few
d_call: .
j_call: TRBJ2-1
v_call: TRBV27